This T cell receptor (beta chain) was captured in a study of blood T cell repertoires in COVID-19. About the research overall: The samples span acute and convalescent COVID-19 from the United States, Italy and Spain. In each case, the material was cDNA or gDNA derived from T cells, B-cell-depleted T cells, or PBMCs.

The authors' processing: Estimation of nucleated cell counts was performed using reference gene primer amplification. The method was immunoSEQ multiplex PCR; TCRdb's version includes in-frame clones alone and lacks a portion of them. V and J calls plus clone size are reproduced from that table; the DNA served to infer D and trimming. The sample lists 90,000 to 120,000 clones, approximately 89% occurring once. Losses at the gene ends were 10 bases for V and 4 bases for J; bases not matched to a gene: 9. Germline CDR1 and CDR2: LGHDT and YNNKEL (reference sequence). CDR3 size: 13 residues. This rearrangement joins TRBV3-1 (or the pseudogene TRBV3-2) to TRBJ1-2, with 7 bases fitting TRBD1. The receptor comes from a man aged 55 to 70 with acute or convalescent COVID-19. What was sequenced was peripheral blood. The CDR3 here is CATGQVRGYGYTF. CDR3 DNA sequence: TGTGCCACCGGACAGGTTCGGGGCTATGGCTACACCTTC.